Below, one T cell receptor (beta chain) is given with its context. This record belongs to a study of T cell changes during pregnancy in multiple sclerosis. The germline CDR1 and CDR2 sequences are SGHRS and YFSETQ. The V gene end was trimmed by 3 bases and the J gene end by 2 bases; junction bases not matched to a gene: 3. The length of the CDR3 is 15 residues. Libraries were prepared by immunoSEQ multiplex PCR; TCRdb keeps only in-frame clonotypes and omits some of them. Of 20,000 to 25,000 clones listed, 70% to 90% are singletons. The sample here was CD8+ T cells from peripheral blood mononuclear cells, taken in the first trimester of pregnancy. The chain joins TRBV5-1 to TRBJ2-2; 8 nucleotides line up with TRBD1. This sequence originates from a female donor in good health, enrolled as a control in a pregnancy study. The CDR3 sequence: CASSWGQDNTGELFF. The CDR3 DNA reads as TGCGCCAGCAGCTGGGGACAGGATAACACCGGGGAGCTGTTTTTT. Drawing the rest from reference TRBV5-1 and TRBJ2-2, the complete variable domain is KAGVTQTPRYLIKTRGQQVTLSCSPISGHRSVSWYQQTPGQGLQFLFEYFSETQRNKGNFPGRFSGRQFSNSRSEMNVSTLELGDSALYLCASSWGQDNTGELFFGEGSRLTVL.